The rows below give T cell receptor beta chains drawn from one sample of a study of blood T cell repertoires in COVID-19. Here immunoSEQ multiplex PCR was the method, and the copy in TCRdb shows in-frame clones only, minus some. The table records some 410,000 clones, 85% to 90% of them present only once. The sequenced sample was PBMCs or T cells enriched from blood (not recorded which). The source is a young woman with acute COVID-19. Both conserved end residues are part of each CDR3. A D gene is named only where the DNA matches it firmly. The size entry is marked missing in some rows and otherwise reads once, few, many or a size class.

NA,16,NA,TRBJ2-7,TRBV27,TGTGCCAGCAGTTTAAGGACAGTACCAAGCTCCTACGAGCAGTACTTC,CASSLRTVPSSYEQYF
TRBD1,15,NA,TRBJ1-1,TRBV6-2/TRBV6-3,TGTGCCAGCAGTGGGTCGGACAGGAGGAACACTGAAGCTTTCTTT,CASSGSDRRNTEAFF
TRBD1,17,NA,TRBJ2-6,TRBV13,TGTGCCAGCAGCGTTAGGACAGGGGGCTCTGGGGCCAACGTCCTGACTTTC,CASSVRTGGSGANVLTF
TRBD1,16,NA,TRBJ1-6,TRBV10-2,TGCGCCAGCAATCATGGGGGACAGGGAGGTAGTTCACCCCTCCACTTT,CASNHGGQGGSSPLHF
TRBD1,15,NA,TRBJ1-1,TRBV5-1,TGCGCCAGCAGCTCTAGACAGGGAGCGGGCACTGAAGCTTTCTTT,CASSSRQGAGTEAFF
NA,13,NA,TRBJ2-7,TRBV3-1/TRBV3-2,TGTGCCAGCAGCCTCCGGACAGCCTACGGGCAGTACTTC,CASSLRTAYGQYF
NA,16,few,TRBJ1-6,TRBV7-2,TGTGCCAGCAGCTTAGCCCGGTCGAGTTATAATTCACCCCTCCACTTT,CASSLARSSYNSPLHF
NA,18,NA,TRBJ2-6,TRBV5-4,TGTGCCAGCAGCTCCACTAGGGCCCGGAGCTCTGGGGCCAACGTCCTGACTTTC,CASSSTRARSSGANVLTF
TRBD2,16,NA,TRBJ2-1,TRBV11-2,TGTGCCAGCAGCCGGACTAGCGGGGGCCACAACAATGAGCAGTTCTTC,CASSRTSGGHNNEQFF
NA,11,once,TRBJ1-1,TRBV7-9,TGTGCCAGCAGCCGCACACCTGAAGCTTTCTTT,CASSRTPEAFF
TRBD1,16,once,TRBJ2-3,TRBV24-1,TGTGCCACCAGTGATCCGACAGGGGGCTTTACAGATACGCAGTATTTT,CATSDPTGGFTDTQYF
NA,15,NA,TRBJ1-1,TRBV7-3,TGTGCCAGCAGCCCCAGCGGGGACTCGGGGACTGAAGCTTTCTTT,CASSPSGDSGTEAFF
TRBD2,14,NA,TRBJ2-1,TRBV6-5,TGTGCCAGCAGTAAACTAGCGGGGGTGAATGAGCAGTTCTTC,CASSKLAGVNEQFF
NA,15,NA,TRBJ2-1,TRBV7-8,TGTGCCAGCAGCACCGGGACACCCTCCTACAATGAGCAGTTCTTC,CASSTGTPSYNEQFF